These 20 T cell receptor beta chains originate from one sample sequenced in a study of tumor and adjacent non-tumor tissue in lung cancer. This sample's RNA came from whole unsorted tissue. Three rounds of nested PCR, following a modified ARM-PCR protocol, produced the TCRbeta library. MiXCR, run by TCRdb on the multiplex PCR reads, gives a single entry per CDR3 protein. In the table there are under 250,000 distinct CDR3 sequences, 70% to 75% of which are singletons. Sequenced input: lung tumor tissue. These TCRs come from a man in his sixties with non-small cell lung cancer.

The chain combines TRBV11-2 with TRBJ2-7, with D possibly matching TRBD2 (5 bases). The CDR3 is 15 residues long. CDR1 is SGHAT and CDR2 is FQNNGV in the germline V gene. Written as DNA, the CDR3 is TGTACCAGCAGCTTAGAAACAGCGGTAACCTACGGGCAGTACGTC. This gives the protein CTSSLETAVTYGQYV.

This clonotype was detected a few times. This chain uses TRBV20-1 with TRBJ1-2, with no clear D. The germline CDR1 and CDR2 sequences are DFQATT and SNEGSKA (reference sequence). The CDR3 is made up of 12 amino acids. V dropped 3 bases and J dropped 8 bases, with 13 bases sitting between them. The DNA for the CDR3 is TGCAGTGCTAGGTTTCAGGTCAACGGCTACACCTTC. It codes for CSARFQVNGYTF.

This clonotype was observed a handful of times. A read error may be the cause here, since a much bigger clone is one base away. The chain employs TRBV12-3 or TRBV12-4 and TRBJ1-5; D is unclear. The length of the CDR3 is 14 residues. CDR3 DNA: TGTGCCATCAGTTTATCGTACAGCAATCAGCCCCAGCATTTT. Translating it yields CAISLSYSNQPQHF.

Turning to this clonotype: A much larger clone is a single base away; this may be a read error. V gene TRBV11-2 combines with J gene TRBJ1-6; 8 bases are shared with TRBD1. The J segment lost 19 bases and the V segment lost 8 bases, leaving 13 bases of the junction unmatched. This CDR3 has 12 residues. Germline lookup yields CDR1 SGHAT and CDR2 FQNNGV. CDR3 region: CASGHPDREAHF. DNA for the CDR3: TGTGCCAGCGGCCACCCGGACAGGGAGGCACACTTT.

As for this clonotype: The junction differs from germline at one of its ends, possibly a read error. V is TRBV6-6 and J is TRBJ1-5; D is ambiguous. Germline-derived CDR1 and CDR2 are MNHNY and SVGAGI (reference sequence). The CDR3 loop spans 16 amino acids. The CDR3 region has the DNA TGTGTCAGCAGTTACTCGGAGGGATATAGCAATCAGCCCCAGCATTTT. Translated: CVSSYSEGYSNQPQHF.

A word on this clonotype: A junction end diverges from the germline sequence, so it may reflect a read error. The chain carries TRBV5-4 and TRBJ1-1; D gene unclear. The CDR3 extends over 15 amino acids. Germline V gives CDR1 SGHNT, CDR2 YYREEE (reference sequence). CDR3 in amino acids: CASSLGTELNTEAIF. The CDR3 nucleotides read TGTGCCAGCAGCTTGGGGACGGAATTGAACACTGAAGCTATCTTT. Full variable domain (remainder filled in from reference TRBV5-4 and TRBJ1-1): ETGVTQSPTHLIKTRGQQVTLRCSSQSGHNTVSWYQQALGQGPQFIFQYYREEENGRGNFPPRFSGLQFPNYSSELNVNALELDDSALYLCASSLGTELNTEAIFGQGTRLTVV.

About this clonotype itself: At one of its ends the junction is not consistent with the germline gene, which may arise from a read error. The chain uses TRBV28 and TRBJ2-3; no firm D call. The germline V gene has CDR1 MDHEN and CDR2 SYDVKM. The length of the CDR3 is 14 residues. In nucleotides, the CDR3 is TGTGCCAACAGTTTGCCCGCCGGGTGGGATACGCAGTATTTT. It translates to CANSLPAGWDTQYF. The full variable domain, in which reference TRBV28 and TRBJ2-3 provide the parts outside the CDR3, is DVKVTQSSRYLVKRTGEKVFLECVQDMDHENMFWYRQDPGLGLRLIYFSYDVKMKEKGDIPEGYSVSREKKERFSLILESASTNQTSMYLCANSLPAGWDTQYFGPGTRLTVL.

Remarks on this clonotype: One junction end does not reproduce the germline sequence, and a read error may be involved. The chain employs TRBV6-5 and TRBJ1-6, with a tentative D call TRBD1 (6 bases). Germline CDR1 and CDR2: MNHEY and SVGAGI. This CDR3 contains 16 residues. CDR3 amino acids: CASTYSTTGLGSPLHF. In DNA, the CDR3 is TGTGCCAGCACTTACTCTACCACAGGGCTAGGTTCACCCCTCCACTTT.

With regard to this clonotype: The junction departs from the called germline gene at one end, perhaps through a read error. This chain links TRBV6-5 with TRBJ2-5; D is unresolved. Per germline, CDR1 MNHEY and CDR2 SVGAGI. The length of the CDR3 is 15 residues. CDR3 coding DNA: TGTGTCAGCAGTTACCAGAGACGGTACCAAGAGACCCAGTACTTC. It is translated as CVSSYQRRYQETQYF.

In the case of this clonotype: This sequence may be a read error, since a much larger clone differs from it by one base. The CDR3 sequence: CIADLPGYEQYF. CDR3 coding DNA: TGCATTGCTGACCTCCCAGGGTACGAGCAGTACTTC. The V call is TRBV20-1, the J call TRBJ2-7; D might be TRBD1 (5 bases). Germline V lookup: CDR1 DFQATT, CDR2 SNEGSKA (reference sequence). This CDR3 spans 12 amino acids.

The J gene is TRBJ2-1, the V gene TRBV5-1, with 9 nucleotides matching TRBD2. J gave up 3 bases and V 7 bases, and 11 bases lay outside the gene matches. This CDR3 contains 16 residues. Germline V lookup: CDR1 SGHRS, CDR2 YFSETQ. The CDR3 loop is CASSLGLAGSYNEQFF. The CDR3 DNA reads as TGCGCCAGCTCCCTGGGCCTAGCGGGGAGCTACAATGAGCAGTTCTTC.

About this clonotype itself: A much larger clone lies one base from this, so it may be a read error. The V gene is TRBV7-8, the J gene TRBJ2-7, with 10 bases matching TRBD1. V was clipped by 4 bases and J by 9 bases; unmatched bases: 6. CDR3 length equals 13 residues. Germline assignment: CDR1 SGHVS and CDR2 FQNEAQ. The CDR3 is CASSSGQGSAQYF. The CDR3 DNA follows: TGTGCCAGCAGCTCGGGACAGGGGTCCGCGCAGTACTTC.

Notes on this clonotype: Germline and junction disagree at one end, which may indicate a read error. This sequence joins TRBV6-6 and TRBJ1-5; no definite D call. Germline CDR1 and CDR2: MNHNY and SVGAGI (reference sequence). The CDR3 is 16 residues long. CDR3 sequence reads: CVSSSVGPMGNQAQHF. CDR3 in DNA: TGTGTCAGCAGTTCCGTAGGGCCCATGGGGAATCAGGCCCAACATTTT.

Regarding this clonotype: The junction departs from germline at one end; a sequencing error may be responsible. This chain joins TRBV11-3 and TRBJ2-1, with 7 positions matching TRBD2. The CDR3 covers 15 residues. Germline V gives CDR1 SGHNT, CDR2 YENEEA. Here the CDR3 DNA reads TGTGCCAGCAGCTTAGGAGCTAGCGGAAGAGGGGAGCAGTGCTTC. Protein product: CASSLGASGRGEQCF. Using reference TRBV11-3 and TRBJ2-1 for the parts outside the CDR3, the full variable domain is EAGVVQSPRYKIIEKKQPVAFWCNPISGHNTLYWYLQNLGQGPELLIRYENEEAVDDSQLPKDRFSAERLKGVDSTLKIQPAELGDSAVYLCASSLGASGRGEQCFGPGTRLTVL.

This clonotype was seen only a few times. A read error is possible here, since a much larger clone lies one base away. The CDR3 sequence is CASSSFGAWGSDTQYF. DNA for the CDR3: TGTGCCAGCAGCTCATTTGGGGCCTGGGGCTCAGATACGCAGTATTTT. The J gene is TRBJ2-3, the V gene TRBV11-3; D may be TRBD1 (5 bases). V lost 4 bases, J lost 4 bases, and 18 bases lay in between. The germline V gene encodes CDR1 SGHNT and CDR2 YENEEA. The CDR3 loop spans 16 amino acids.

This clonotype is a singleton in its sample. A much larger clone lies a single base off, so this may be a read error. CDR3 sequence (DNA): TGCAGTGCTAGCCCACGGGGAAACACTGAAGCTTTCTTT. Its protein is CSASPRGNTEAFF. This chain links TRBV20-1 with TRBJ1-1; no firm D call. The germline V and J ends were trimmed by 3 bases and 2 bases, with 10 bases remaining between them. The CDR3 length is 13 residues. Germline assignment: CDR1 DFQATT and CDR2 SNEGSKA (reference sequence).

Concerning this clonotype itself: One end of the junction varies from germline; a read error may be responsible. The genes are TRBV20-1 and TRBJ2-7; D is unclear. Germline CDR1 DFQATT, CDR2 SNEGSKA (reference sequence). This CDR3 region has 11 residues. CDR3 amino acids: CSASILYKQYF. In nucleotides, the CDR3 is TGCAGTGCTAGCATACTCTACAAGCAGTACTTC.

The chain recombines TRBV6-5 with TRBJ2-6; D not certain. The CDR3 has 16 residues. Trimming left V 3 bases short and J 11 bases short, with 20 bases between. Looked up from germline, CDR1 is MNHEY and CDR2 is SVGAGI. The CDR3 region is CASSYSLQLDADVLTF. CDR3 nucleotides: TGTGCCAGCAGTTATTCACTCCAGCTTGATGCCGACGTCCTGACTTTC.

Notes on this clonotype: One junction end does not reproduce the germline sequence, and a read error may be involved. The chain carries TRBV29-1 and TRBJ2-3; 7 bases map to TRBD2. Germline V CDR1 and CDR2: SQVTM, ANQGSEA. The CDR3 has 14 residues. CDR3 in amino acids: CSVERESVGGAQFF. As DNA, the CDR3 is TGCAGCGTTGAGCGGGAGTCTGTGGGTGGAGCGCAGTTTTTT.

As regards this clonotype: At one boundary the junction diverges from the germline segment, which might be a read error. This chain uses TRBV11-2 with TRBJ2-6, with 7 bases fitting TRBD1. Germline loops: CDR1 SGHAT, CDR2 FQNNGV. The CDR3 sequence is 19 residues long. CDR3 amino acids: CASSLDPKDRSSGTNVLTF. The CDR3 DNA sequence: TGTGCCAGCAGCTTAGATCCAAAGGACAGGTCCTCTGGGACCAACGTCCTGACGTTC.